Below are 20 T cell receptor beta chains sequenced from a single sample in a study of tumor-infiltrating lymphocytes in primary liver carcinoma. For each extraction, RNA and DNA were obtained together from around 20-30 mg of unsorted bulk tissue. TCR beta cDNA was reverse-transcribed from 450 to 500 ng of total RNA. The reaction used a constant-region primer and ProtoScript II reverse transcriptase. For TCR beta, libraries were produced by three nested multiplex PCR rounds using slightly modified ARM-PCR. Rounds one and two of PCR, each of around 9 cycles, were primed with TRBV1-TRBV30 forward primers and a C-beta reverse primer. One entry per CDR3 protein results from TCRdb running MiXCR on the multiplex PCR reads. Here the sample spans fewer than 75,000 distinct CDR3 sequences, 71% being singletons. The specimen was liver tumor tissue from sampling region 4. As for subset: tumor region T4, right-lateral pole. These receptors all stem from a man in his forties with primary liver carcinoma and hepatitis B virus infection.

This CDR3 is CAITSGENTEAFF. The DNA of the CDR3 is TGTGCCATCACGAGTGGGGAGAACACTGAAGCTTTCTTT. The chain recombines TRBV10-3 with TRBJ1-1, with no clear D. Trimming left V 7 bases short and J 1 base short, with 10 bases between. CDR3 size: 13 residues. Germline V gene lookup returns CDR1 ENHRY and CDR2 SYGVKD.

As regards this clonotype: One end of the junction fails to match germline, which may point to a read error. The chain is built from TRBV4-3 and TRBJ2-3; maybe TRBD1 (6 bases). Looked up from germline, CDR1 is LGHNA and CDR2 is YSLEER. CDR3 size: 15 residues. CDR3 loop: CVSNQDLGAGDTQYF. The DNA for the CDR3 is TGCGTCAGCAACCAAGATCTGGGGGCTGGAGATACGCAGTATTTT.

The rearrangement joins TRBV6-6 to TRBJ2-7, with unresolved D. V shed 8 bases and J shed 9 bases, with 17 bases lying between them. The CDR3 totals 12 residues. Germline V lookup: CDR1 MNHNY, CDR2 SVGAGI (reference sequence). The CDR3 spells CASGGGVGGQYF. CDR3 nucleotide sequence: TGTGCCAGCGGTGGTGGGGTCGGCGGGCAGTACTTC.

This clonotype was seen many times. The V call is TRBV6-6, the J call TRBJ2-7; 10 bases are a match to TRBD1. Germline V CDR1 and CDR2: MNHNY, SVGAGI (reference sequence). The CDR3 covers 14 residues. V lost 5 bases to trimming and J lost 5 bases; unmatched junction nucleotides: 6. CDR3 sequence (DNA): TGTGCCAGCAGTGACGACAGGGGGCGGCACGAGCAGTACTTC. Translating gives CASSDDRGRHEQYF.

This clonotype was seen a handful of times. Relative to the germline gene, one junction end is altered; a read error may explain this. The chain recombines TRBV6-5 with TRBJ2-5; 7 bases map to TRBD2. This CDR3 spans 12 amino acids. Germline values: CDR1 MNHEY, CDR2 SVGAGI. CDR3 in DNA: TGTGCCAGCAGCTCCCGGGGGGAGACCCTGTACTTC. Translating it yields CASSSRGETLYF.

Details on this clonotype: The CDR3 does not end in the conserved phenylalanine or tryptophan, so this is likely a read error. This chain joins TRBV5-1 and TRBJ2-3; no definite D call. The CDR3 totals 14 residues. With 0 bases removed from V and 2 bases from J, the gap between germline ends came to 7 bases. Looked up from germline, CDR1 is SGHRS and CDR2 is YFSETQ. DNA for the CDR3: TGCGCCAGCAGCTTGGGGGTCCACACAGATACGCAGTATCTT. It codes for CASSLGVHTDTQYL.

The genes are TRBV6-1 and TRBJ2-1; D may be TRBD2 (7 bases). Germline CDR1 and CDR2: MNHNS and SASEGT. This CDR3 is 11 amino acids long. V was cut by 8 bases and J by 15 bases, with 17 bases left in between. CDR3 sequence (DNA): TGTGCCAGCGGCGAAGTGGGGGGGGCGTTCTTC. It codes for CASGEVGGAFF.

A note on this clonotype: A read error is possible here, since a much larger clone lies one base away. CDR3 sequence: CSVAGDYNEQFF. The CDR3 nucleotides read TGCAGCGTGGCAGGTGACTACAATGAGCAGTTCTTC. The chain combines TRBV29-1 with TRBJ2-1, with D unresolved. Germline V gene lookup returns CDR1 SQVTM and CDR2 ANQGSEA. The CDR3 covers 12 residues. V lost 6 bases to trimming and J lost 3 bases, with 9 bases between them.

As concerns this clonotype: This may be a read error: a much more frequent sequence differs by one nucleotide. This chain joins TRBV5-1 and TRBJ1-4, with D possibly TRBD1 on 5 matching bases. Germline CDR1 reads SGHRS; CDR2 reads YFSETQ. The CDR3 loop spans 15 amino acids. CDR3 protein: CTSSRDRPTNEKLFF. In nucleotides, the CDR3 is TGCACCAGCAGTCGCGACAGACCGACTAATGAAAAACTGTTTTTT.

A word on this clonotype: Being one base from a much bigger clone, this may be a read error. This chain joins TRBV11-2 and TRBJ2-4; D is unresolved. CDR1 is SGHAT and CDR2 is FQNNGV in the germline V gene. The CDR3 extends over 15 amino acids. Here the CDR3 reads CASTTSAVTKNNQYF. For the CDR3, the DNA is TGTGCCAGCACCACTTCGGCGGTAACCAAAAACAATCAGTACTTC.

On this clonotype: At one boundary the junction diverges from the germline segment, which might be a read error. The chain carries TRBV11-2 and TRBJ2-6, with 9 bases aligning to TRBD1. Looked up from germline, CDR1 is SGHAT and CDR2 is FQNNGV. The CDR3 spans 16 residues. The DNA of the CDR3 is TGTACCAGCAGCTCGGGGACAGGGCATGGGGCCAACATCCTGACTTTC. Residues: CTSSSGTGHGANILTF.

This clonotype appeared many times. This chain joins TRBV6-1 and TRBJ2-1; D not resolved. The CDR3 runs to 12 residues. CDR1 and CDR2 (germline): MNHNS, SASEGT. Trimming took 2 bases from V and 11 from J, leaving 10 bases between them. The CDR3 DNA is TGTGCCAGCAGTGAACGCGAGATAAAGCAGTTCTTC. It is translated as CASSEREIKQFF.

Only a few counts were recorded for this clonotype. A much larger clonotype is one base distant, so this may be a read error. The CDR3 sequence is CASSTWPSYNSPLHF. DNA of the CDR3: TGTGCCAGCAGTACATGGCCCTCCTATAATTCACCCCTCCACTTT. The chain combines TRBV28 with TRBJ1-6; D gene uncertain. The V and J ends lost 5 bases and 0 bases respectively, with 8 bases between them. The CDR3 totals 15 residues. The germline gives CDR1 MDHEN, CDR2 SYDVKM.

The chain carries TRBV4-2 and TRBJ2-1; 16 bases line up with TRBD2. The V segment lost 9 bases and the J segment 13 bases; nucleotides outside the gene matches: 21. The CDR3 extends over 18 amino acids. Germline CDR1 and CDR2: LGHNA and YNFKEQ. In DNA form, the CDR3 reads TGTGCCAGTAGTGGAAAACCGGGACTAGCGGGAGGGCCACACGAACAGTTCTTC. Encoded protein: CASSGKPGLAGGPHEQFF.

The chain joins TRBV29-1 to TRBJ2-7, with TRBD2 as a possible D gene (6 bases). Trimming took off 6 bases at V and 7 bases at J, with 16 bases between the two ends. The CDR3 totals 12 residues. In germline, CDR1 is SQVTM, CDR2 ANQGSEA. The CDR3 coding sequence is TGCAGCGTCAGGAGGGACTCTGGGGAGCAGTACTTC. It specifies CSVRRDSGEQYF.

Concerning this clonotype itself: One end of the junction fails to match germline, which may point to a read error. This sequence joins TRBV5-1 and TRBJ1-6; a weak D match, TRBD1 (5 bases). There are 14 residues in the CDR3. Germline V CDR1 and CDR2: SGHRS, YFSETQ. Here the CDR3 DNA reads TGTGCCAGCAGGGCGGGACTGAATGTAACACCCCTCCACTTT. Protein: CASRAGLNVTPLHF.

This clonotype was picked up many times. The chain couples TRBV4-3 to TRBJ2-1; D is unclear. Trimming pared 0 bases from V and 9 bases from J, leaving 6 bases between. CDR1 is LGHNA, CDR2 YSLEER, per germline. There are 12 residues in the CDR3. This chain's CDR3 is CASSQESSEQFF. CDR3 sequence (DNA): TGCGCCAGCAGCCAAGAGTCTTCTGAGCAGTTCTTC.

The chain uses TRBV11-2 and TRBJ2-2, with no clear D. CDR1 and CDR2 (germline): SGHAT, FQNNGV. Trimming pared 6 bases from V and 0 bases from J, leaving 11 bases between. CDR3 size: 15 residues. CDR3 nucleotides: TGTGCCAGCAGGCTTAGGAGCGCGAACACCGGGGAGCTGTTTTTT. It is translated as CASRLRSANTGELFF.

V and J are TRBV7-2 and TRBJ1-2; tentative D call: TRBD1 (5 bases). The V gene's germline CDR1 is SGHTA and CDR2 FQGNSA. V gave up 5 bases and J gave up 4 bases, with 14 bases separating them. The CDR3 is 14 amino acids. The CDR3: CASSEGVSPYGYTF. CDR3 nucleotide sequence: TGTGCCAGCAGCGAAGGGGTGAGTCCCTATGGCTACACCTTC. Together with reference TRBV7-2 and TRBJ1-2, the CDR3 gives the full variable domain: GAGVSQSPSNKVTEKGKDVELRCDPISGHTALYWYRQSLGQGLEFLIYFQGNSAPDKSGLPSDRFSAERTGGSVSTLTIQRTQQEDSAVYLCASSEGVSPYGYTFGSGTRLTVV.

The rearrangement uses TRBV10-3 and TRBJ2-7; D is ambiguous. The length of the CDR3 is 15 residues. Between the trimmed V and J ends, which lost 2 bases and 2 bases, there was a span of 13 bases. The germline gives CDR1 ENHRY, CDR2 SYGVKD. In nucleotides, the CDR3 is TGTGCCATCAGTGAGATCTGGTTAAGGACCTACGAGCAGTACTTC. Amino acids: CAISEIWLRTYEQYF.